This record looks at one T cell receptor beta chain sequence and its context. Its specific antigen is unknown. No base qualities exist here, and no much larger clone lies one base off it. This sample is drawn from a study of long-term antiretroviral therapy in people with HIV (dated by TCRdb to 2022 to 2024). Regarding the complete study: The earliest samples were collected about a decade before the 2015 WHO recommendation for immediate ART, when ART was typically delayed until CD4 counts fell. Whether ART initiation and durable HIV suppression were associated with changes in peripheral blood TRB repertoire composition and diversity was tested in a retrospective serial study. A total of 192 cryopreserved PBMC samples were contributed to the cohort by 30 adults with confirmed HIV infection, with samples collected serially over a mean of roughly six years (range 1-12). No cross-contamination during QIAcube processing turned up in test extractions that ran a monoclonal T-cell line alongside 33 polyclonal samples. About 35% of the 30 participants with HIV were female.

As encoded in the germline V gene (reference sequence), CDR1 is SGHAT while CDR2 is FQDESV. V is trimmed back by 7 bases and J by 6 bases, and the junction contains 10 bases that no gene match accounts for. The CDR3 holds 14 amino acids from the cysteine to the phenylalanine. The only DNA kept is the CDR3, 42 bases in frame from the first base. The study at large found these results: At every time point, the repertoire was dominated by expanded TRB clones first identified before ART initiation, although this dominance fluctuated and, in many PLHIV, declined after ART. Inferences about post-ART repertoire changes were limited because no data were available on ART adherence, viral resistance or therapy changes. The samples span the years 2004 to 2017, and the ART regimens used at that time may not be as effective as current regimens. Compared with controls, HIV repertoires had narrower CDR3 length ranges, and the network structure pointed to an antigen-experienced repertoire that shifted only slightly toward naive after ART. Unsorted PBMC were profiled instead of sorted CD4+ and CD8+ T cells because pre-ART samples had limited cell numbers. ART initiation was associated with a significant increase in TRB diversity, but diversity stayed significantly below transplant donor controls even after long-term ART. Owing to limited PBMC availability, only the TCR beta chain was sequenced, without alpha chain pairing.

The immunoSEQ hsTCRB v3.0 assay was used at survey level resolution for TRB variable region sequencing. A depth of roughly 40,000-50,000 T-cell genomes per sample was targeted for TRB sequencing. TRB libraries were pooled and sequenced on an Illumina MiSeq using a v3 150-cycle kit. In the source study's methods: Repertoire analysis was performed in R inside a reproducible Nextflow workflow that covered QC, data transformation and analysis. Custom analyses were implemented in LymphoSeq2, an R package for AIRR-Seq data exploration. After excluding several samples that yielded fewer than 5000 total TRB sequences, approximately 180 HIV repertoires remained for analysis. Of the 188 retained HIV repertoires, over 55 were collected before and around 130 after ART initiation. Repertoires were downsampled to 5000 TRB nucleotide sequences, and summary statistics were averaged over 100 downsampling iterations. TRB sequences were retained for analysis only if CDR3 regions of at least seven amino acids were present. Diversity was assessed using a clonality score derived from Shannon entropy and using the Gini coefficient. In the repertoire networks, any two of the top 5000 CDR3 amino acid sequences were connected whenever the two sequences differed by an edit distance of one. GLIPH2 predicted antigen specificity groups and MHC restriction for TRB CDR3 amino acid sequences. To flag known associations with CMV, EBV, HIV or tissue antigens, CDR3 amino acid sequences were compared against VDJdb and McPAS-TCR. Pre-ART, post-ART and control groups were compared with Wilcoxon signed-rank tests and Holm-Bonferroni correction. Drawn from immuneACCESS, this table holds only the in-frame rearrangements with V and J called that TCRdb kept. Clones are partly lost; checked studies trace under half to an unresolved V gene and leave the rest unexplained. For V, J and clone size, that table is used; D and trimming come from the DNA. The sample records approximately 17,000 clones, more than 80% of which are singletons. 15% to 20% of the sample is taken by the ten largest.

Participants were included only if at least one PBMC sample before ART initiation and at least two post-ART samples were available. Every participant with HIV received treatment in the United States of America. Before DNA extraction, cryopreserved samples of about 0.95-10 million PBMC were thawed and then washed. At the time of the earliest PBMC sample for each participant with HIV, ages ranged from about 20 to 54 years. Per participant, PBMC samples came from 1-4 timepoints prior to ART initiation and 2-8 timepoints following ART initiation, for a median of 7 samples. For every participant, serial HIV viral load, CD4+ T-cell count, ART history and demographic data were obtained. A Qiagen kit on a QIAcube was used to extract genomic DNA from unsorted PBMC, with samples processed in batches of 12.

The rearrangement joined TRBV11-1 to TRBJ2-7, with TRBD1 identical over 9 junction bases. The receptor was isolated from a woman in her late teens or twenties with HIV. Sequenced material: unsorted PBMCs, taken 0.6 years after starting antiretroviral therapy. The CDR3 protein sequence reads: CASKHRDRVFEQYF. The DNA sequence is as follows: TGTGCCAGCAAGCACCGGGACAGGGTTTTCGAGCAGTACTTC.